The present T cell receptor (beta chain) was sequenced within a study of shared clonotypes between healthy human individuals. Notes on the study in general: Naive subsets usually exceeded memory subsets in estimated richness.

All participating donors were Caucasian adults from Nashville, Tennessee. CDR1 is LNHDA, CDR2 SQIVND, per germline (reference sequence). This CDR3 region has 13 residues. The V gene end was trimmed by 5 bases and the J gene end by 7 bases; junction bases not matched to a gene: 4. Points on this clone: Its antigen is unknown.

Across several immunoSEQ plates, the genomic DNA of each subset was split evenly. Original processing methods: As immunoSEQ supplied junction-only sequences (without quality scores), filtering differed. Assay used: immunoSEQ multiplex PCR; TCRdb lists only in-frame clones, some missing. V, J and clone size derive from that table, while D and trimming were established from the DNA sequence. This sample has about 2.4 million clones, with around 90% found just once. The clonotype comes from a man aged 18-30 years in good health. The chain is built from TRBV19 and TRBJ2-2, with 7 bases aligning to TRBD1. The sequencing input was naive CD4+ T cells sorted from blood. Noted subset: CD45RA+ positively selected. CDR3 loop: CASSLTGIGELFF. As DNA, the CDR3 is TGTGCCAGTAGTCTGACAGGGATCGGGGAGCTGTTTTTT. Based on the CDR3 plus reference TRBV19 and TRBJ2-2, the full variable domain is DGGITQSPKYLFRKEGQNVTLSCEQNLNHDAMYWYRQDPGQGLRLIYYSQIVNDFQKGDIAEGYSVSREKKESFPLTVTSAQKNPTAFYLCASSLTGIGELFFGEGSRLTVL.